Shown below are 29 T cell receptor beta chains from a single sample sequenced in a study of T cells in localized non-small cell lung cancer. Profiling relied on immunoSEQ multiplex PCR, and the TCRdb table lists in-frame clones only, not all of them. The sample holds about 1,700 clones, over 25% seen once. Sequenced here: normal lung tissue next to the tumor, sampled before any cancer treatment. These receptors all come from a woman aged 35 to 70 with stage III lung adenocarcinoma.

The DNA for the CDR3 is TGCAGCGTTGAGGACAGATTCTACGAGCAGTACTTC. Its protein is CSVEDRFYEQYF. The chain combines TRBV29-1 with TRBJ2-7; possible D gene TRBD1, 6 bases. Trimming cost V 3 bases and J 3 bases, with 9 bases left between them. CDR1 and CDR2 (germline): SQVTM, ANQGSEA. The CDR3 extends over 12 amino acids.

CDR3 region: CASSDHGQGNRGYTF. The CDR3 nucleotides are TGTGCCAGCAGTGACCATGGACAGGGGAATAGGGGCTACACCTTC. V is TRBV25-1 and J is TRBJ1-2; 9 bases match TRBD1. Trimming removed 3 bases from V and 8 bases from J; junction bases left unmatched: 10. The CDR3 length is 15 residues. Germline loops: CDR1 MGHDK, CDR2 SYGVNS.

This clone is large. The chain joins TRBV4-1 to TRBJ1-1; D not certain. Germline loops: CDR1 MGHRA, CDR2 YSYEKL. Between the trimmed V and J ends, which lost 5 bases and 4 bases, there was a span of 11 bases. The CDR3 contains 13 residues. CDR3 sequence (DNA): TGCGCCAGCAGCTATCGGGAGAGCACTGAAGCTTTCTTT. Residues: CASSYRESTEAFF.

In this sample, this clone is large (0.1 to 1%). This chain links TRBV18 with TRBJ2-1; 7 bases line up with TRBD2. Germline CDR1 and CDR2: KGHSH and LQKENI. V shed 0 bases, J shed 8 bases, and the junction held 4 bases outside the gene matches. This CDR3 has 14 residues. The CDR3 nucleotides are TGTGCCAGCTCACCACCCGGGAGGAGGGATGAGCAGTTCTTC. The encoded protein is CASSPPGRRDEQFF.

By sample fraction, this clone is large. The chain joins TRBV18 to TRBJ2-1; tentatively, D is TRBD2 (7 bases). V was clipped by 3 bases and J by 6 bases, with 9 bases between them. Germline CDR1 KGHSH, CDR2 LQKENI. This CDR3 has 13 residues. CDR3 sequence reads: CASSPGGANEQFF. Written as DNA, the CDR3 is TGTGCCAGCTCACCTGGGGGGGCCAATGAGCAGTTCTTC.

In its sample, this clone ranks as medium-sized (0.01 to 0.1%). The CDR3 is CASSAPDRVRNTGELFF. The CDR3 DNA sequence: TGTGCCAGCAGCGCCCCAGACAGGGTGAGGAACACCGGGGAGCTGTTTTTT. The rearrangement uses TRBV11-3 and TRBJ2-2; TRBD1 agrees at 7 bases. CDR1 and CDR2 (germline): SGHNT, YENEEA. The CDR3 runs 17 residues. V shed 5 bases and J 1 base; nucleotides not matched to a gene: 10.

This clone showed up just a few times. The CDR3 goes on 1 residue after the read ends, and that part is filled in from the germline J gene. The rearrangement links TRBV10-3 to TRBJ1-5; D is uncertain. CDR1 is ENHRY and CDR2 is SYGVKD in the germline V gene. CDR3 size: 16 residues. V was clipped by 0 bases and J by 0 bases, with 9 bases between them. CDR3 region: CAISESNGNSNQPQHF. The sequenced part of the CDR3 DNA is TGTGCCATCAGTGAGTCGAACGGAAATAGCAATCAGCCCCAGCAT.

The chain has TRBV6-8 and TRBJ1-6; D possibly corresponds to TRBD1 (5 bases). This CDR3 comprises 14 residues. The V end lost 0 bases, the J end lost 7 bases, and 7 bases lay between the germline ends. Per the germline V gene, CDR1 is MNHGY and CDR2 is SAAAGT. CDR3 coding DNA: TGTGCCAGCAGTTACTCCGGGGGGAATTCACCCCTCCACTTT. It translates to CASSYSGGNSPLHF.

By its share, this clone is large. This CDR3 is CASSLPSGSPYEQYF. CDR3 in DNA: TGTGCCAGCAGTTTACCTAGCGGGAGCCCCTACGAGCAGTACTTC. The chain has TRBV28 and TRBJ2-7, with 10 bases aligning to TRBD2. V trimming: 2 bases; J trimming: 2 bases; junction bases outside the gene matches: 3. The CDR3 spans 15 residues. CDR1 MDHEN and CDR2 SYDVKM come from the germline V gene.

The chain combines TRBV19 with TRBJ2-2; D may be TRBD2 (6 bases). Per the germline V gene, CDR1 is LNHDA and CDR2 is SQIVND (reference sequence). This CDR3 has 13 amino acids. The V end was cut by 8 bases, the J end by 7 bases, with 14 bases between. The CDR3 coding sequence is TGTGCCAGTCGACTAGTTAATCTCGGGGAGCTGTTTTTT. This encodes CASRLVNLGELFF.

V gene TRBV30 combines with J gene TRBJ2-7, with D tentatively TRBD2 (5 bases). V lost 5 bases, J lost 2 bases, and 13 bases lay in between. The CDR3 extends over 13 amino acids. Germline V gene sequence: CDR1 GTSNPN, CDR2 SVGIG (reference sequence). The CDR3 here is CAWEGRWAYEQYF. The CDR3 DNA reads as TGTGCCTGGGAAGGGAGATGGGCCTACGAGCAGTACTTC.

The rearrangement uses TRBV28 and TRBJ2-3; the D call may be TRBD1 or TRBD2 (5 bases each). The CDR3 length is 16 residues. CDR1 and CDR2 from the germline V gene are MDHEN and SYDVKM. V shed 9 bases and J shed 0 bases, with 19 bases lying between them. CDR3 DNA: TGTGCCAGTTCCAGGGTGGAGCGGCTTAGCACAGATACGCAGTATTTT. Its protein is CASSRVERLSTDTQYF. Together with reference TRBV28 and TRBJ2-3, the CDR3 gives the full variable domain: DVKVTQSSRYLVKRTGEKVFLECVQDMDHENMFWYRQDPGLGLRLIYFSYDVKMKEKGDIPEGYSVSREKKERFSLILESASTNQTSMYLCASSRVERLSTDTQYFGPGTRLTVL.

This clone was seen a handful of times. The chain links TRBV11-3 to TRBJ2-5, with 8 bases lining up with TRBD2. Germline CDR1 is SGHNT and CDR2 is YENEEA. The CDR3 covers 16 residues. Trimming cost V 2 bases and J 5 bases; bases outside gene matches: 10. The chain's CDR3 is CASSLQRGGVVETQYF. DNA for the CDR3: TGTGCCAGCAGCTTACAACGGGGGGGCGTCGTCGAGACCCAGTACTTC.

This clone occurred a few times. This chain uses TRBV25-1 with TRBJ1-5; D is ambiguous. The CDR3 runs 13 residues. From germline, CDR1 is MGHDK and CDR2 SYGVNS. The V gene lost 1 base and the J gene lost 2 bases, with 3 bases spanning the gap. The CDR3 DNA reads TGTGCCAGCAGTGAATGGGGCAATCAGCCCCAGCATTTT. The encoded protein is CASSEWGNQPQHF. Together with reference TRBV25-1 and TRBJ1-5, the CDR3 gives the full variable domain: EADIYQTPRYLVIGTGKKITLECSQTMGHDKMYWYQQDPGMELHLIHYSYGVNSTEKGDLSSESTVSRIRTEHFPLTLESARPSHTSQYLCASSEWGNQPQHFGDGTRLSIL.

This clone is termed large. The chain carries TRBV6-8 and TRBJ2-1; 9 nucleotides agree with TRBD2. Per the germline V gene, CDR1 is MNHGY and CDR2 is SAAAGT. Losses at the gene ends were 5 bases for V and 5 bases for J; bases not matched to a gene: 1. The CDR3 loop spans 13 amino acids. As DNA, the CDR3 is TGTGCCAGCAGTCGACTAGCGGACAATGAGCAGTTCTTC. As protein: CASSRLADNEQFF.

CDR3 nucleotide sequence: TGTGCCAGCAGCATCAAACAGGGACTTAATGAAAAACTGTTTTTT. Its protein product is CASSIKQGLNEKLFF. This chain connects TRBV11-3 to TRBJ1-4, with D possibly being TRBD1 (6 bases). This CDR3 has 15 amino acids. Germline V CDR1 and CDR2: SGHNT, YENEEA. V was clipped by 5 bases and J by 4 bases, with 14 bases between them.

The chain has TRBV7-7 and TRBJ2-3; tentatively, D is TRBD1 (6 bases). Germline V gives CDR1 SSHAT, CDR2 FNYEAQ (reference sequence). The V end lost 5 bases, the J end lost 10 bases, and 28 bases lay between the germline ends. The CDR3 consists of 17 residues. The CDR3 region is CASSERGKGVLLGAQYF. In DNA, the CDR3 is TGTGCCAGCAGCGAGAGGGGGAAGGGGGTCCTCCTAGGGGCGCAGTATTTT.

This clone is classed as large. The chain carries TRBV4-1 and TRBJ2-1; 15 nucleotides line up with TRBD2. V was pared by 3 bases and J by 7 bases, with 13 bases of the junction left unmatched. From germline, CDR1 is MGHRA and CDR2 YSYEKL. The CDR3 runs to 19 residues. The CDR3, as DNA: TGCGCCAGCAGCCATCCGGGACTAGCGGGGGGAGGGACACGGAATGAGCAGTTCTTC. Translated: CASSHPGLAGGGTRNEQFF.

This clone is medium-sized. The J gene is TRBJ2-5, the V gene TRBV11-3; a weak D match, TRBD1 (5 bases). V lost 3 bases, J lost 4 bases, and 18 bases lay in between. Germline CDR1 SGHNT, CDR2 YENEEA. CDR3 length: 16 residues. The DNA of the CDR3 is TGTGCCAGCAGCTTGCTGGGGCAGACGGTTGGAGAGACCCAGTACTTC. Protein product: CASSLLGQTVGETQYF.

The CDR3 sequence is CASSLDTADNSPLHF. Written as DNA, the CDR3 is TGTGCCAGCAGCTTGGATACAGCCGATAATTCACCCCTCCACTTT. The rearrangement links TRBV11-3 to TRBJ1-6; D is ambiguous. CDR1 is SGHNT and CDR2 is YENEEA in the germline V gene. This CDR3 has 15 amino acids. The V end lost 3 bases, the J end lost 5 bases, and 11 bases lay between the germline ends.

This chain joins TRBV28 and TRBJ1-4, with 12 bases lining up with TRBD1. The germline V gene has CDR1 MDHEN and CDR2 SYDVKM. After removal of 5 bases from V and 7 bases from J, the junction contained 8 bases not matched to a gene. The CDR3 runs to 16 residues. CDR3 loop: CASSQPGQGAREKLFF. Here the CDR3 DNA reads TGTGCCAGCAGTCAGCCGGGACAGGGGGCTCGTGAAAAACTGTTTTTT.

Comments on this clone: The junction shows a germline mismatch at one end, possibly a read error. In nucleotides, the CDR3 is TGTGCCATCAGTTGGGACAGCTACGAGCAGTACTTC. Its protein is CAISWDSYEQYF. This rearrangement joins TRBV6-8 to TRBJ2-7; 7 bases align to TRBD1. The length of the CDR3 is 12 residues. Germline V gives CDR1 MNHGY, CDR2 SAAAGT.

The table lists this clone with a few counts. V is TRBV18 and J is TRBJ2-5; maybe TRBD2 (6 bases). There are 14 residues in the CDR3. Looked up from germline, CDR1 is KGHSH and CDR2 is LQKENI. V shed 4 bases and J shed 5 bases, with 14 bases lying between them. The CDR3 sequence: CASSRYSGEETQYF. In nucleotides, the CDR3 is TGTGCCAGCTCACGGTACTCGGGAGAGGAGACCCAGTACTTC.

This clone has a handful of counts. The chain employs TRBV9 and TRBJ2-3, with D perhaps TRBD1 or TRBD2 (5 bases each). The CDR3 is 14 amino acids. Trimming took 1 base from V and 7 from J, leaving 13 bases between them. CDR1 is SGDLS, CDR2 YYNGEE, per germline. CDR3 residues: CASSVQLGPYTQYF. The CDR3, as DNA: TGTGCCAGCAGCGTACAATTGGGACCCTATACGCAGTATTTT.

This clone showed up just a few times. The V and J genes are TRBV6-8 and TRBJ2-1, with TRBD2 matching over 12 bases. V gave up 5 bases and J gave up 4 bases; unmatched junction bases: 3. The CDR3 length is 15 residues. The germline V gene encodes CDR1 MNHGY and CDR2 SAAAGT. The CDR3 DNA reads as TGTGCCAGCAGTCCGACTAGCGGGGGATACAATGAGCAGTTCTTC. It translates to CASSPTSGGYNEQFF.

In this sample, this clone is medium-sized. This chain joins TRBV11-3 and TRBJ2-2; 9 bases align to TRBD1. The CDR3 covers 15 residues. Germline lookup yields CDR1 SGHNT and CDR2 YENEEA. The junction had 7 bases not matched to a gene; V was cut back by 5 bases and J by 6 bases. The CDR3 bases are TGTGCCAGCAGCCGGACAGGGGTTCAGCCCGGGGAGCTGTTTTTT. This codes for CASSRTGVQPGELFF.

This chain uses TRBV29-1 with TRBJ1-1, with D possibly TRBD1 on 5 matching bases. V lost 4 bases, J lost 4 bases, and 10 bases lay in between. The CDR3 runs 12 residues. Per germline, CDR1 SQVTM and CDR2 ANQGSEA. CDR3 DNA: TGCAGCGTTGTATTGGGGGGCACTGAAGCTTTCTTT. This codes for CSVVLGGTEAFF.

By sample fraction, this clone is large (0.1 to 1%). The chain links TRBV11-3 to TRBJ1-2; no clear D gene. Germline V gene data show CDR1 as SGHNT and CDR2 as YENEEA. The CDR3 has 15 amino acids. The ends were cut back, 5 bases at V and 0 bases at J, with 13 bases in the middle. The CDR3 is CASSTTHTTNYGYTF. Here the CDR3 DNA reads TGTGCCAGCAGCACGACCCACACCACTAACTATGGCTACACCTTC.

The rearrangement uses TRBV5-1 and TRBJ1-3; D is perhaps TRBD1 (5 bases). Trimming left V 0 bases short and J 0 bases short, with 10 bases between. Germline V gene sequence: CDR1 SGHRS, CDR2 YFSETQ. The CDR3 contains 16 residues. As DNA, the CDR3 is TGCGCCAGCAGCTTGGCCGGGACCGACTCTGGAAACACCATATATTTT. Its protein is CASSLAGTDSGNTIYF.